The sequence of this T cell receptor (beta chain) was determined in a study of tumor and adjacent non-tumor tissue in lung cancer. Study at large: The patients, 10 or so men and 5 women, were roughly 31 to 80 with stage I to III disease.

General study findings and limits: Normal lung showed higher cumulative top 100 clone frequency than tumor.

This clonotype was recorded at least ten times. Its specificity is unknown. A modified ARM-PCR protocol with three rounds of nested PCR amplified TCRbeta. TCRdb redid the calling of the multiplex PCR reads with MiXCR, one entry per CDR3 protein. The table has roughly 150,000 distinct CDR3 sequences, 66% seen once. The template was RNA from unsorted bulk tissue. Newly diagnosed lung cancer patients had thoracic surgery in China, August–late 2014, without prior chemotherapy. Sequencing was carried out using lung tumor tissue. The clonotype comes from a man between 60 and 75 years old with small cell lung cancer.

The DNA for the CDR3 is TGTGCCAGTGCCCCCACAGATACGCAGTATTTT. Its translation: CASAPTDTQYF. V gene TRBV6-1 combines with J gene TRBJ2-3; no reliable D call. The CDR3 sequence is 11 residues long. V dropped 9 bases and J dropped 2 bases, with 6 bases sitting between them. Germline CDR1 and CDR2: MNHNS and SASEGT.